This T cell receptor beta chain comes out of a study of response to subunit inactivated influenza vaccine. This clonotype was counted at least ten times. The antigen remains undetermined. TCRdb reprocessed the RT-PCR reads with MiXCR, giving one entry per CDR3 protein. The sample includes under 850,000 distinct CDR3 sequences, roughly 20% seen only once; the top ten take roughly 11%. Study-wide points: Each seasonal influenza vaccination, the authors suggested, recruits few new T cells.

The length of the CDR3 is 14 residues. V lost 6 bases and J 3 bases, leaving 12 bases between the germline ends. Per germline, CDR1 MRHNA and CDR2 SNTAGT. The sample was PBMCs from blood, taken approximately 5 days after vaccination. The V gene is TRBV6-4, the J gene TRBJ2-1; perhaps TRBD1 as D (7 bases). The TCR sequence derives from a man aged 50-59 years who received an inactivated influenza vaccine. CDR3 bases: TGTGCCAGCAGGCGGGACAGCGGCTACAATGAGCAGTTCTTC. Amino acid sequence: CASRRDSGYNEQFF.